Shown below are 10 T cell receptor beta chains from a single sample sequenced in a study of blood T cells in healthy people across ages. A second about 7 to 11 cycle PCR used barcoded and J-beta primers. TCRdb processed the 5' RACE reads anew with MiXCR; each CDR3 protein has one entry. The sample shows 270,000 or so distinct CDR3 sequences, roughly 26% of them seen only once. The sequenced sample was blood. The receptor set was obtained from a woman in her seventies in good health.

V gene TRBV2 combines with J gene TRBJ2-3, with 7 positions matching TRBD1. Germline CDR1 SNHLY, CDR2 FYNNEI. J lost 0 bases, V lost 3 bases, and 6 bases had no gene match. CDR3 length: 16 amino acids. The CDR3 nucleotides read TGTGCCAGCAGTGATGTCCCGGGACAGAGCACAGATACGCAGTATTTT. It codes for CASSDVPGQSTDTQYF.

The DNA for the CDR3 is TGTGCCAGCAGCTTGAGTGGTTTGAGGGAGCAGTTCTTC. Amino acid sequence: CASSLSGLREQFF. The chain recombines TRBV5-4 with TRBJ2-7; no definite D call. The last part of the DNA fits TRBJ2-1 better; the J call may be wrong. The germline gives CDR1 SGHNT, CDR2 YYREEE (reference sequence). The CDR3 is 13 amino acids.

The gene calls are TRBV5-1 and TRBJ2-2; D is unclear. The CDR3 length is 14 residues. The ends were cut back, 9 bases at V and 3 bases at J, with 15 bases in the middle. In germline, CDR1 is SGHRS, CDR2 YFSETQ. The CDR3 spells CATAYGIDTGELFF. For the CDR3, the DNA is TGCGCCACAGCATATGGCATAGACACCGGGGAGCTGTTTTTT.

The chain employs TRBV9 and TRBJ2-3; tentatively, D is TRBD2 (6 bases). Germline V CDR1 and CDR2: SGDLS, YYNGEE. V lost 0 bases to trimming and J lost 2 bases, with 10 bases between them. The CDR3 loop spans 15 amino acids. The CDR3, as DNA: TGTGCCAGCAGCGTAGCGGGGGAGCACACAGATACGCAGTATTTT. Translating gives CASSVAGEHTDTQYF. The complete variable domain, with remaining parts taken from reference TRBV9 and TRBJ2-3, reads DSGVTQTPKHLITATGQRVTLRCSPRSGDLSVYWYQQSLDQGLQFLIQYYNGEERAKGNILERFSAQQFPDLHSELNLSSLELGDSALYFCASSVAGEHTDTQYFGPGTRLTVL.

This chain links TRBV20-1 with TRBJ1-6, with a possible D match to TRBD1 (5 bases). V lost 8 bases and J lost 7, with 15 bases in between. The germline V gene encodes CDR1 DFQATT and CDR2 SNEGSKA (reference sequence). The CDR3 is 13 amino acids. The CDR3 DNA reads TGCAGTTCTAACCCGGGGCCGAATTCACCCCTCCACTTT. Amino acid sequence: CSSNPGPNSPLHF.

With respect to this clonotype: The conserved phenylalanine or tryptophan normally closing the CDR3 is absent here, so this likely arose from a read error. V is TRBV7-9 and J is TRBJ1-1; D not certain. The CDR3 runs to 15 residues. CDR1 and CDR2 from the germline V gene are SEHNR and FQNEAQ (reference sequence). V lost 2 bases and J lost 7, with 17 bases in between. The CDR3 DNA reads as TGTGCCAGCAGCTTAAAGGACGGCAATCCGGTTGAAGCTTTCCTT. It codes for CASSLKDGNPVEAFL.

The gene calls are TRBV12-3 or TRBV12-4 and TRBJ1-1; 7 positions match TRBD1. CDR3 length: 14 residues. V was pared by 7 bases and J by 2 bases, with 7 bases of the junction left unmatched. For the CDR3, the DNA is TGTGCCAGCAAAACAGGGGCGGGTAACACTGAAGCTTTCTTT. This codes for CASKTGAGNTEAFF.

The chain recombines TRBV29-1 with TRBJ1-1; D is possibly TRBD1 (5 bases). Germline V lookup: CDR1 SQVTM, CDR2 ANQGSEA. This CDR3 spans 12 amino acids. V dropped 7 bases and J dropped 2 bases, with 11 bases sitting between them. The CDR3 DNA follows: TGCAGCGCCTCAGGGAGTAACACTGAAGCTTTCTTT. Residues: CSASGSNTEAFF.

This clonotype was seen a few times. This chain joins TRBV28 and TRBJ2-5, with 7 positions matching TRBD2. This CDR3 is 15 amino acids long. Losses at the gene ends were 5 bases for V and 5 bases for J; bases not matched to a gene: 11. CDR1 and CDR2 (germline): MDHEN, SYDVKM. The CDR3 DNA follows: TGTGCCAGCAGTCCCCTCCGCGTGGGAGGGGAGACCCAGTACTTC. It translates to CASSPLRVGGETQYF.

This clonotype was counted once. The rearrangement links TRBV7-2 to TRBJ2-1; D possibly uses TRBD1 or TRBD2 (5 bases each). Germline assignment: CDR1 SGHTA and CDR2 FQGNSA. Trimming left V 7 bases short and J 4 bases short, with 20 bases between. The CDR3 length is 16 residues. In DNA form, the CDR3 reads TGTGCCAGCACCCCAAAAGGGACGTCACCTTACAATGAGCAGTTCTTC. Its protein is CASTPKGTSPYNEQFF.